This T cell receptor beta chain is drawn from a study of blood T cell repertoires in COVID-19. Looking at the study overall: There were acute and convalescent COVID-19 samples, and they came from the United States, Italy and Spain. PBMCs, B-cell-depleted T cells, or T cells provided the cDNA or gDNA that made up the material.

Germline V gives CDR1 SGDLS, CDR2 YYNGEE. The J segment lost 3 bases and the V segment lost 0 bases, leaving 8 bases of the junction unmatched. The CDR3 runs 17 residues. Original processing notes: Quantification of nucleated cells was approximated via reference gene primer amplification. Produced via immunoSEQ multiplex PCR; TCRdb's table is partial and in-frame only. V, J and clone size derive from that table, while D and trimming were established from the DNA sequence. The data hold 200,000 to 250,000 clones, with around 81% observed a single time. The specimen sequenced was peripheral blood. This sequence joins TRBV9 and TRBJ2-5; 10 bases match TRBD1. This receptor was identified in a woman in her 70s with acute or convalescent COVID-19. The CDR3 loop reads CASSVGKTGGSKETQYF. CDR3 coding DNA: TGTGCCAGCAGCGTAGGGAAGACAGGGGGCTCCAAAGAGACCCAGTACTTC.